A single T cell receptor beta chain is shown here with its context. This CDR3 has 15 amino acids. With V trimmed by 7 bases and J by 5 bases, 12 bases remained unmatched. Looked up from germline, CDR1 is LNHDA and CDR2 is SQIVND (reference sequence). The sample originates from a study of control samples from healthy donors and cancer patients. TCRdb's copy holds only in-frame clones and misses some; the assay was immunoSEQ multiplex PCR. The repertoire has 150,000 or so clones, around 90% of them found once; the top ten carry approximately 12%. This sequence joins TRBV19 and TRBJ2-3; 7 nucleotides line up with TRBD2. The TCR was taken from a man aged 25 to 40 in good health. The sequencing sample was made of blood. The CDR3 DNA is TGTGCCAGTACCTACACGGCGGGAGCGAAAGATACGCAGTATTTT. It specifies CASTYTAGAKDTQYF.